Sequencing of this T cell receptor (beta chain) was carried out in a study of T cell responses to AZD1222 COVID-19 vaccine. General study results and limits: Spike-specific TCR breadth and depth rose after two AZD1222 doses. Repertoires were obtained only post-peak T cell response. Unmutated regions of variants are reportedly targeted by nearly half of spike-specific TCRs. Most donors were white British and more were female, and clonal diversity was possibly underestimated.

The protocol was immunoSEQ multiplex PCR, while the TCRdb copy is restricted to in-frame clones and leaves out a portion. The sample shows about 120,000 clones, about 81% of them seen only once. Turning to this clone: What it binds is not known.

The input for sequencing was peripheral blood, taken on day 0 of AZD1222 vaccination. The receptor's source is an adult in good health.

The CDR3 DNA sequence: TGTGCCAGCAGCTTGTACAGCGACTCCCATAGCAATCAGCCCCAGCATTTT. The encoded protein is CASSLYSDSHSNQPQHF. V gene TRBV5-8 combines with J gene TRBJ1-5; D not resolved. This CDR3 has 17 amino acids. Germline CDR1 reads SGHTS; CDR2 reads YDEGEE. Trimming removed 1 base at V and 0 bases at J, with 14 bases between.